The 5 T cell receptor beta chains listed next were all sequenced from one sample in a study of memory CD4+ T cells and cytomegalovirus serostatus. Repertoires were generated with immunoSEQ multiplex PCR, while TCRdb's copy carries only in-frame clones and drops some. Of fewer than 35,000 clones listed, around 75% are singletons. Single viable CD3+CD4+CD8-CD45RO+ cells were sorted as the memory CD4+ T cells. The sequenced sample consisted of memory CD4+ T cells from blood. The source is an adult in good health and CMV-seronegative.

The V gene is TRBV30, the J gene TRBJ2-5, with 13 bases fitting TRBD2. The ends lost 0 bases at V and 5 bases at J; junction bases unmatched: 6. The CDR3 is 16 residues long. Looked up from germline, CDR1 is GTSNPN and CDR2 is SVGIG (reference sequence). The CDR3 here is CAWSVPRTSGGETQYF. CDR3 in DNA: TGTGCCTGGAGTGTCCCCAGGACTAGCGGGGGTGAGACCCAGTACTTC.

This clone has more than one count but fewer than ten. V usage is TRBV15 and J usage is TRBJ1-5; D remains ambiguous. CDR1 and CDR2 from the germline V gene are LNHNV and YYDKDF (reference sequence). Trimming removed 0 bases from V and 8 bases from J, with 11 bases in between. This CDR3 is 14 amino acids long. CDR3 DNA: TGTGCCACCAGCAGAGATCTAACCGGGGAGCCCCAGCATTTT. Translation gives CATSRDLTGEPQHF.

This clone occurred a few times. The rearrangement links TRBV4-2 to TRBJ2-7, with TRBD2 as a possible D gene (7 bases). The CDR3 runs to 15 residues. Germline loops: CDR1 LGHNA, CDR2 YNFKEQ. V was cut by 0 bases and J by 3 bases, with 12 bases left in between. The CDR3 region is CASSQDNGGHYEQYF. CDR3 nucleotides: TGTGCCAGCAGCCAAGATAACGGGGGGCACTACGAGCAGTACTTC.

This chain uses TRBV7-2 with TRBJ2-3; TRBD2 is a possible D gene (6 bases). CDR1 is SGHTA and CDR2 is FQGNSA in the germline V gene. This CDR3 comprises 15 residues. The V end lost 5 bases, the J end lost 3 bases, and 15 bases lay between the germline ends. In DNA form, the CDR3 reads TGTGCCAGCAGCACCCTGGGGAGCGGGACAGATACGCAGTATTTT. Residues: CASSTLGSGTDTQYF.

The chain links TRBV7-8 to TRBJ2-7; perhaps TRBD2 as D (6 bases). This CDR3 is 15 amino acids long. Germline CDR1 reads SGHVS; CDR2 reads FQNEAQ. Deletions cut 1 base from V and 4 bases from J, with 14 bases between. Here the CDR3 reads CASSLVGSSAYEQYF. CDR3 sequence (DNA): TGTGCCAGCAGCTTAGTCGGCTCTAGCGCTTACGAGCAGTACTTC. The whole variable domain, filled in from reference TRBV7-8 and TRBJ2-7, reads GAGVSQSPRYKVAKRGQDVALRCDPISGHVSLFWYQQALGQGPEFLTYFQNEAQLDKSGLPSDRFFAERPEGSVSTLKIQRTQQEDSAVYLCASSLVGSSAYEQYFGPGTRLTVT.